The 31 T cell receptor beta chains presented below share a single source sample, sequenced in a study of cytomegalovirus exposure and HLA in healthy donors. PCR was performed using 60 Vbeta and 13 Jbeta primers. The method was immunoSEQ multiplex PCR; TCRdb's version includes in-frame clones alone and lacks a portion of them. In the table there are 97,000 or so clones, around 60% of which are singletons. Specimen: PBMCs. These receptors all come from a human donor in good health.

The CDR3 sequence: CASSPPGQGDGYTF. The CDR3 DNA follows: TGTGCCAGCTCACCACCGGGACAGGGGGATGGCTACACCTTC. The chain links TRBV18 to TRBJ1-2, with TRBD1 identical over 11 bases. This CDR3 has 14 residues. Germline V lookup: CDR1 KGHSH, CDR2 LQKENI. The trim removed 0 bases at V and 6 bases at J, leaving 0 bases unmatched.

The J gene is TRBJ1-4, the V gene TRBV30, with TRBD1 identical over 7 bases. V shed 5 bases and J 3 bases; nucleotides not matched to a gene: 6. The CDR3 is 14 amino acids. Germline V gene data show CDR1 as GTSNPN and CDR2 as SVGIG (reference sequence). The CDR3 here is CAWGRGSANEKLFF. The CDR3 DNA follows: TGTGCCTGGGGCAGGGGGTCGGCTAATGAAAAACTGTTTTTT.

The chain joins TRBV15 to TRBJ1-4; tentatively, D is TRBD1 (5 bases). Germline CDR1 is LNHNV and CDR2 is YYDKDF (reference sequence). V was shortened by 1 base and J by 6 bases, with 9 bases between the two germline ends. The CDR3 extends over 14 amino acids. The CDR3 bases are TGTGCCACCAGCAGAGGTACGACAGATGAAAAACTGTTTTTT. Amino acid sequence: CATSRGTTDEKLFF.

CDR3 sequence: CASSSQGRPNYGYTF. The CDR3 nucleotides read TGTGCCAGCAGTTCACAGGGGCGACCTAACTATGGCTACACCTTC. This chain links TRBV27 with TRBJ1-2; 7 bases line up with TRBD1. The CDR3 is 15 residues long. Germline CDR1 MNHEY, CDR2 SMNVEV (reference sequence). J gave up 0 bases and V 4 bases, and 5 bases lay outside the gene matches.

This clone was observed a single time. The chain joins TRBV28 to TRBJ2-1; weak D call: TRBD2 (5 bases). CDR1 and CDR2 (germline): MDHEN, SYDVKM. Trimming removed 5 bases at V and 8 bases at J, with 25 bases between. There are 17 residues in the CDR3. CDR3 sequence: CASSHTLDPRGLYEQFF. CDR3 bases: TGTGCCAGCAGTCACACCCTGGACCCCCGCGGGTTGTATGAGCAGTTCTTC. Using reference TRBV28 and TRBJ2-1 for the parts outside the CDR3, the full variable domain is DVKVTQSSRYLVKRTGEKVFLECVQDMDHENMFWYRQDPGLGLRLIYFSYDVKMKEKGDIPEGYSVSREKKERFSLILESASTNQTSMYLCASSHTLDPRGLYEQFFGPGTRLTVL.

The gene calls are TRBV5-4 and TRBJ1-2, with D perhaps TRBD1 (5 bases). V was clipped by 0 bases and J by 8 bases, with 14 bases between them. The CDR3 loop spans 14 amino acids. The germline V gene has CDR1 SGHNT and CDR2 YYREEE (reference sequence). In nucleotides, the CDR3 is TGTGCCAGCAGCTTGGGAAAGGGGATGTGGGGCTACACCTTC. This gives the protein CASSLGKGMWGYTF.

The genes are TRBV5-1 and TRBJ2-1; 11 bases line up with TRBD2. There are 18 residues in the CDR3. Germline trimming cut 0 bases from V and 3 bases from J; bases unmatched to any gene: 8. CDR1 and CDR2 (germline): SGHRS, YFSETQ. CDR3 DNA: TGCGCCAGCAGCTTGGGGCTAGCGGGAGGCCACTTCTACAATGAGCAGTTCTTC. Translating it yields CASSLGLAGGHFYNEQFF.

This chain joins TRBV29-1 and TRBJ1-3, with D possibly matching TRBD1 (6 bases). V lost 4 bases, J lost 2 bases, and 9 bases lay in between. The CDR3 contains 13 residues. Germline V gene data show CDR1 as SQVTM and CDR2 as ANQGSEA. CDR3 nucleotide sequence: TGCAGCGTTGGACAGGCTGCTGGAAACACCATATATTTT. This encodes CSVGQAAGNTIYF.

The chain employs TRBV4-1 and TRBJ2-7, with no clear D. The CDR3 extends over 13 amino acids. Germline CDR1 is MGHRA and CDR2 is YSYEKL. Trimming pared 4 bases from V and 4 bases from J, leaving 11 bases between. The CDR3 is CASSLMTSYEQYF. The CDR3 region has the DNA TGCGCCAGCAGCCTAATGACATCTTACGAGCAGTACTTC.

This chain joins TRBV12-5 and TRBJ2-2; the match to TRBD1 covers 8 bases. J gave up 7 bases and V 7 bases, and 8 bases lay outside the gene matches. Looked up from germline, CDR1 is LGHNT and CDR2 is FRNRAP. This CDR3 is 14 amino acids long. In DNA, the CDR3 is TGTGCTAGTGTCATGACAGGGGATGACGGGGAGCTGTTTTTT. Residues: CASVMTGDDGELFF.

The CDR3 nucleotides read TGTGCCAGCAGTTACGTGACCGGGACAGGGGGCATTCAGTACTTC. It codes for CASSYVTGTGGIQYF. V is TRBV6-6 and J is TRBJ2-4, with 11 bases that match TRBD1. The CDR3 contains 15 residues. The V segment lost 2 bases and the J segment 9 bases; nucleotides outside the gene matches: 6. Germline CDR1 MNHNY, CDR2 SVGAGI (reference sequence).

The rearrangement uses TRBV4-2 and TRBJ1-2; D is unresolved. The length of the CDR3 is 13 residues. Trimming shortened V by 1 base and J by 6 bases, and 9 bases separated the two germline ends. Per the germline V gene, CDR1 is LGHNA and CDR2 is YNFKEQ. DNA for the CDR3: TGTGCCAGCAGCCAAGTTGAGTCGCATGGCTACACCTTC. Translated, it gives CASSQVESHGYTF.

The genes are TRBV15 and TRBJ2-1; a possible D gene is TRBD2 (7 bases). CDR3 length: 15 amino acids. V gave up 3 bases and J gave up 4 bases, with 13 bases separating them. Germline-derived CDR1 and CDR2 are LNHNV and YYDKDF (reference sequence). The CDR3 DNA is TGTGCCACCAGCAGTTGGGGGGGCCATTACAATGAGCAGTTCTTC. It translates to CATSSWGGHYNEQFF. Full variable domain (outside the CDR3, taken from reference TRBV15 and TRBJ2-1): DAMVIQNPRYQVTQFGKPVTLSCSQTLNHNVMYWYQQKSSQAPKLLFHYYDKDFNNEADTPDNFQSRRPNTSFCFLDIRSPGLGDTAMYLCATSSWGGHYNEQFFGPGTRLTVL.

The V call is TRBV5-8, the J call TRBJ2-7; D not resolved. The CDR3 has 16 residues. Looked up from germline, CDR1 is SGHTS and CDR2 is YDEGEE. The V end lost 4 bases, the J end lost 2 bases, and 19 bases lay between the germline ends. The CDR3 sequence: CASSVSHRGVTYEQYF. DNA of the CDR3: TGTGCCAGCAGCGTCAGCCATCGAGGAGTAACCTACGAGCAGTACTTC.

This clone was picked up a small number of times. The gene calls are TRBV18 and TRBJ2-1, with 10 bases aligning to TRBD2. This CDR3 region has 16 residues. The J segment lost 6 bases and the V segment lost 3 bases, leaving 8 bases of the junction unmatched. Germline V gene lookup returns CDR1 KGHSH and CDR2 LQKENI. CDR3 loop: CASSPPGLALVNEQFF. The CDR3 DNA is TGTGCCAGCTCACCCCCGGGACTAGCGCTTGTCAATGAGCAGTTCTTC.

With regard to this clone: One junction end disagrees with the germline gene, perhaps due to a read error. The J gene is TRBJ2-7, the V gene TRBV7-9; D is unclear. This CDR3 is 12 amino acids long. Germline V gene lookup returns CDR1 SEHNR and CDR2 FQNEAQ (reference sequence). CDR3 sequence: CSSSLGSYEQYF. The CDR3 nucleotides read TGTTCCAGCAGTCTAGGCTCCTACGAGCAGTACTTC.

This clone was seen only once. Written as DNA, the CDR3 is TGTGCCAGCAGCTCTGGACTGAGCTCCTACAATGAGCAGTTCTTC. It codes for CASSSGLSSYNEQFF. The V call is TRBV7-3, the J call TRBJ2-1; D might be TRBD2 (5 bases). V was shortened by 4 bases and J by 0 bases, with 10 bases between the two germline ends. Germline loops: CDR1 SGHTA, CDR2 FQGTGA. There are 15 residues in the CDR3.

This CDR3 reads CASSLGWGSVAFF. The CDR3 nucleotides read TGTGCCAGCAGCTTGGGTTGGGGCTCGGTAGCTTTCTTT. The chain carries TRBV5-4 and TRBJ1-1, with D perhaps matching TRBD1 (5 bases). The length of the CDR3 is 13 residues. V lost 0 bases to trimming and J lost 10 bases, with 13 bases between them. Looked up from germline, CDR1 is SGHNT and CDR2 is YYREEE (reference sequence). Together with reference TRBV5-4 and TRBJ1-1, the CDR3 gives the full variable domain: ETGVTQSPTHLIKTRGQQVTLRCSSQSGHNTVSWYQQALGQGPQFIFQYYREEENGRGNFPPRFSGLQFPNYSSELNVNALELDDSALYLCASSLGWGSVAFFGQGTRLTVV.

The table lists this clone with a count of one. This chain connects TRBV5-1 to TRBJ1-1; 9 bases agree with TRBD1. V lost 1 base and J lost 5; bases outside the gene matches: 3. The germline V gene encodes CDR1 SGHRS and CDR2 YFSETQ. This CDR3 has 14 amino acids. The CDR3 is CASSLTGTGTEAFF. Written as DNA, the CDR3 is TGCGCCAGCAGCTTGACCGGGACAGGGACTGAAGCTTTCTTT.

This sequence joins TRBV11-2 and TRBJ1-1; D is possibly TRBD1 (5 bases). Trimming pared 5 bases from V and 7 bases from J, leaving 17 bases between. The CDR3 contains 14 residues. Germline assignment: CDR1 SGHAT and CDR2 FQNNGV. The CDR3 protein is CASSHFGSQGEAFF. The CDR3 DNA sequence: TGTGCCAGCAGCCATTTTGGGTCGCAGGGTGAAGCTTTCTTT.

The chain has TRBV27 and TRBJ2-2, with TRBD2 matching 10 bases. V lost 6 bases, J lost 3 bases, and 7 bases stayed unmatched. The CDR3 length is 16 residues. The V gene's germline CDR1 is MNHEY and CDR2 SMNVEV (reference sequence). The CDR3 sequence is CASRSKLAGDTGELFF. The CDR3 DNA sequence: TGTGCCAGCAGATCCAAGCTAGCGGGAGACACCGGGGAGCTGTTTTTT.

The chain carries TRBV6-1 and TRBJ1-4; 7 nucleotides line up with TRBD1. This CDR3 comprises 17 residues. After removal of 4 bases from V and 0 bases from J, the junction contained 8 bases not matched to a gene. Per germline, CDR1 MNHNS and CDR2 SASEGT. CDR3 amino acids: CASSALTGYTTNEKLFF. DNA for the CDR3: TGTGCCAGCAGTGCTTTGACAGGGTATACAACTAATGAAAAACTGTTTTTT.

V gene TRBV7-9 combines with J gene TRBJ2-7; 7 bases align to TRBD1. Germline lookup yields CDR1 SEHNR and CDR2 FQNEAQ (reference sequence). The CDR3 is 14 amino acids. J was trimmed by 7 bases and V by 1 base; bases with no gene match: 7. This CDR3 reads CASSLGAGGEEQYF. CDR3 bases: TGTGCCAGCAGCTTAGGGGCAGGGGGTGAAGAGCAGTACTTC.

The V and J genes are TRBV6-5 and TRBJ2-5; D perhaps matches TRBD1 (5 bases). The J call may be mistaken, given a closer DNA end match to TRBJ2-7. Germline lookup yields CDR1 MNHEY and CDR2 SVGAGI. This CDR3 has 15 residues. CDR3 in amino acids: CASSYSGETTYEQYF. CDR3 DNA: TGTGCCAGCAGTTACTCAGGGGAAACTACTTACGAGCAGTACTTC.

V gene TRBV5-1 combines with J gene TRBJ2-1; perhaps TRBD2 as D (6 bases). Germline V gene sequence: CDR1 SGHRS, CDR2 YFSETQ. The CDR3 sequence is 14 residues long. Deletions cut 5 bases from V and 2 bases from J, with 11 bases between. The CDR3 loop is CASREGEPYNEQFF. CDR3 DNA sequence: TGCGCCAGCAGGGAGGGCGAACCCTACAATGAGCAGTTCTTC.

This chain's CDR3 is CASSYGRGSSYEQYF. The CDR3 DNA reads as TGTGCCAGCAGCTACGGGAGGGGGAGCTCCTACGAGCAGTACTTC. This chain connects TRBV7-9 to TRBJ2-7; 8 positions agree with TRBD2. The CDR3 spans 15 residues. The J segment lost 0 bases and the V segment lost 4 bases, leaving 5 bases of the junction unmatched. Germline-derived CDR1 and CDR2 are SEHNR and FQNEAQ (reference sequence).

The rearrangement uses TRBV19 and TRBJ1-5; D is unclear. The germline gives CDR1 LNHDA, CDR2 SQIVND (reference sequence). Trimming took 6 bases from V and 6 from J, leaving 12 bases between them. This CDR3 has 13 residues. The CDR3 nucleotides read TGTGCCAGTAGCCGCGACCGACTTCAGCCCCAGCATTTT. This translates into CASSRDRLQPQHF.

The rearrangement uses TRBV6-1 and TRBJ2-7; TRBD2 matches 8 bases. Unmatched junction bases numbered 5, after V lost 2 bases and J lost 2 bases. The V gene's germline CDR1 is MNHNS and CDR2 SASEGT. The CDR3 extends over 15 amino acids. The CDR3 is CASSEYGRGPYEQYF. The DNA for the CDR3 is TGTGCCAGCAGTGAATACGGGAGGGGCCCCTACGAGCAGTACTTC.

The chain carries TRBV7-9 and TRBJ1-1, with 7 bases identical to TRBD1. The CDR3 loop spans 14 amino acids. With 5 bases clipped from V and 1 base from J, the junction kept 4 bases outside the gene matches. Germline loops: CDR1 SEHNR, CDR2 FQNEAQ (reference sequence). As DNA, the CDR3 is TGTGCCAGCAGCCAGGGACAGCAGAACACTGAAGCTTTCTTT. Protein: CASSQGQQNTEAFF.

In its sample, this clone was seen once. This CDR3 is CASLKPGGSAAGYTF. Here the CDR3 DNA reads TGTGCCAGCCTAAAACCAGGGGGCTCGGCTGCTGGCTACACCTTC. V gene TRBV6-6 combines with J gene TRBJ1-2, with 8 bases lining up with TRBD1. Germline CDR1 MNHNY, CDR2 SVGAGI (reference sequence). J gave up 7 bases and V 8 bases, and 15 bases lay outside the gene matches. This CDR3 has 15 amino acids.

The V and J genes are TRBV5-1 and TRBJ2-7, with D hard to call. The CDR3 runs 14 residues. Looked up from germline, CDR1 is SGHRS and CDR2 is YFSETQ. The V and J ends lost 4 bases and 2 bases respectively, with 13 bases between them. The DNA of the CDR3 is TGCGCCAGCAGCCAGGCCGGTCCCACCTACGAGCAGTACTTC. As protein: CASSQAGPTYEQYF.